The 9 T cell receptor beta chains below were found in one sample sequenced in a study of blood T cell repertoires in COVID-19. Assay used: immunoSEQ multiplex PCR; TCRdb lists only in-frame clones, some missing. The sample yields fewer than 95,000 clones, 86% seen once. Material: peripheral blood. These receptors originate from a man aged 50 to 60 with active or convalescent COVID-19.

The chain links TRBV7-9 to TRBJ2-3; 15 bases agree with TRBD2. The CDR3 sequence is 17 residues long. The trim removed 4 bases at V and 4 bases at J, leaving 6 bases unmatched. CDR1 is SEHNR and CDR2 is FQNEAQ in the germline V gene (reference sequence). CDR3 amino acids: CASSSRTSGRAPDTQYF. The CDR3, as DNA: TGTGCCAGCAGCTCCCGGACTAGCGGGAGGGCCCCAGATACGCAGTATTTT.

This clone was counted only a few times. The chain uses TRBV6-1 and TRBJ1-5, with a tentative D call TRBD1 (5 bases). The V gene lost 2 bases and the J gene lost 0 bases, with 8 bases spanning the gap. The germline V gene encodes CDR1 MNHNS and CDR2 SASEGT. The CDR3 totals 15 residues. The chain's CDR3 is CASSEWGDSNQPQHF. Here the CDR3 DNA reads TGTGCCAGCAGTGAATGGGGGGATAGCAATCAGCCCCAGCATTTT.

The chain employs TRBV5-1 and TRBJ1-4; weak D call: TRBD1 (6 bases). This CDR3 comprises 14 residues. In germline, CDR1 is SGHRS, CDR2 YFSETQ. V shed 5 bases and J shed 3 bases, with 11 bases lying between them. The CDR3 coding sequence is TGCGCCAGCAGAATACAGGGCTCTAATGAAAAACTGTTTTTT. Residues: CASRIQGSNEKLFF.

The chain recombines TRBV28 with TRBJ2-5; the match to TRBD1 covers 11 bases. The CDR3 is 16 amino acids. Germline values: CDR1 MDHEN, CDR2 SYDVKM. V trimming: 5 bases; J trimming: 5 bases; junction bases outside the gene matches: 10. The DNA of the CDR3 is TGTGCCAGCAGTAGAGCCGGGACAGGGGGTAGCGAGACCCAGTACTTC. Encoded protein: CASSRAGTGGSETQYF.

The chain uses TRBV9 and TRBJ1-6; weak D call: TRBD1 (5 bases). The germline V and J ends were trimmed by 4 bases and 5 bases, with 16 bases remaining between them. The CDR3 covers 16 residues. In germline, CDR1 is SGDLS, CDR2 YYNGEE. For the CDR3, the DNA is TGTGCCAGCAGCCTGACAGATACGTCAAATAATTCACCCCTCCACTTT. It codes for CASSLTDTSNNSPLHF.

CDR3 in DNA: TGTGCCAGCAGGTGGACTAGCACCTACACCGGGGAGCTGTTTTTT. This sequence encodes CASRWTSTYTGELFF. This chain uses TRBV6-5 with TRBJ2-2, with 8 bases aligning to TRBD2. With V trimmed by 6 bases and J by 3 bases, 6 bases remained unmatched. From germline, CDR1 is MNHEY and CDR2 SVGAGI. The CDR3 extends over 15 amino acids.

This clone was seen more than once but under ten times. The gene calls are TRBV21-1 and TRBJ2-7; the table's TRBD1 call for D was not verified on the DNA. TRBV21-1 is annotated as a pseudogene. The CDR3 runs 14 residues. CDR3 in amino acids: CASSKAMDSYEQYF. CDR3 in DNA: TGTGCCAGCAGCAAAGCGATGGACAGCTACGAGCAGTACTTC.

This chain links TRBV6-5 with TRBJ1-3, with D unresolved. The CDR3 sequence is 12 residues long. The germline V gene has CDR1 MNHEY and CDR2 SVGAGI. Trimming cost V 6 bases and J 4 bases, with 7 bases left between them. The CDR3 spells CASSLFGNTIYF. The CDR3 DNA sequence: TGTGCCAGCAGCCTCTTCGGAAACACCATATATTTT.

This chain joins TRBV9 and TRBJ2-7, with TRBD2 identical over 12 bases. This CDR3 is 15 amino acids long. The ends lost 4 bases at V and 7 bases at J; junction bases unmatched: 9. CDR1 SGDLS and CDR2 YYNGEE come from the germline V gene. The CDR3 loop is CASSPSSGGVGEQYF. CDR3 nucleotide sequence: TGTGCCAGCAGCCCCTCTAGCGGGGGGGTGGGTGAGCAGTACTTC. The variable domain in full, completed from reference TRBV9 and TRBJ2-7, reads DSGVTQTPKHLITATGQRVTLRCSPRSGDLSVYWYQQSLDQGLQFLIQYYNGEERAKGNILERFSAQQFPDLHSELNLSSLELGDSALYFCASSPSSGGVGEQYFGPGTRLTVT.